Below, one TCR beta chain is given with its context. Its antigen specificity is not known. No base quality values were provided; no much bigger clone lies one nucleotide off. Other DNA sequences in the sample encode the same CDR3. Genomic DNA was used for TRB sequencing, which was performed with the immunoSEQ assay at survey resolution or with the hsTCRB kit. From the authors' description of their analysis: The immunoSEQ software handled initial read processing, and the LymphoSeq R package was used for repertoire analyses. Clonality was computed as 1 minus normalized Shannon entropy, and a Gini coefficient was also calculated for each TRB dataset. To infer phenotypes in unsorted samples, TRB sequences from sorted subsets of the recipient or donor were mapped onto unsorted samples from the same recipient. Entries here come from immuneACCESS through TCRdb and include only in-frame sequences with V and J called. Some clones fail to appear in such tables; in the studies checked, an unresolved V gene covers under half of the shortfall, and the cause of the remainder is unknown. V and J calls plus clone size are reproduced from that table; the DNA served to infer D and trimming. The table for this sample lists around 8,700 clones, none of them counted only once. The ten largest clones capture approximately 6.5% of the sample.

Explained via the paper, the treatment or condition label denotes: high-dose cyclophosphamide on days +3 and +4 as single-agent GVHD prophylaxis. PTCy patients received busulfan and fludarabine conditioning, a related or unrelated marrow graft, and cyclophosphamide on days +3 and +4. The PTCy-treated patients were drawn from a prospective, multi-institutional clinical trial. Mononuclear cells from peripheral blood and bone marrow were separated by Ficoll-Hypaque density centrifugation and then cryopreserved. The cysteine opens and the phenylalanine closes a CDR3 of 17 amino acids. Just the 51-base CDR3 DNA is kept, in frame starting at base 1. V ends up 5 bases short and J 4 bases short, with an unmatched junction base count of 8. Taken from the germline V gene, the CDR1 and CDR2 loops are SGHRS and YFSETQ. This sample was included in a study of T cells after posttransplantation cyclophosphamide (TCRdb year 2016). Study-level background: Using TRB sequencing, the study followed how the T cell repertoire rebuilt after myeloablative bone marrow transplantation with posttransplantation cyclophosphamide given as GVHD prophylaxis. Samples from approximately 40 PTCy-treated patients and 15 to 20 related bone marrow donors of those patients were subjected to antigen receptor sequencing. Blood from every one of the 30 to 35 PTCy patients who had 1-year posttransplant specimens underwent TRB sequencing. In 3 patients, up to roughly 3 additional blood samples taken between 2 and 5.2 years after transplant also underwent TRB sequencing, as did pretransplant blood from 4 patients. Because TRA and TRB clonality correlated tightly in several samples, later TCR analyses were limited to TRB. Public TRB sequences were searched against a database of over 3,600 sequences associated with responses to pathogens, tumor antigens, self-antigens and alloantigens. The research as a whole found: Across the roughly 40 patients, TRB clonality was highly associated with recipient CMV seropositivity and CMV reactivation, and diversity with PTCy was similar to that in the CNI/methotrexate controls. Donor-recipient similarity was low at 1-2 months but increased during the first year, and donor CD8+ memory clones often dominated later blood repertoires. The TRB repertoires of T cells infiltrating skin or GI tract showed only limited overlap with the TRB repertoires of T cells in blood.

This sequence was found in a male patient between 25 and 39 years old who received an allogeneic stem cell transplant from an unrelated donor, was CMV-positive, and had acute and chronic GVHD. Once a transplant has taken place, some T cells may be donor derived. The chain links TRBV5-1 with TRBJ2-6, with TRBD1 matching 11 junction bases. Sample: PBMCs, taken after an allogeneic stem cell transplant with post-transplant cyclophosphamide. The CDR3 protein is CASRWGQGGSGANVLTF. The nucleotide sequence is given as TGCGCCAGCAGATGGGGACAGGGGGGCTCGGGGGCCAACGTCCTGACTTTC.